The text below deals with one T cell receptor (beta chain). The antigen this receptor binds is unknown. Per-nucleotide qualities are absent, and no much larger clonotype sits a single base away. The junction shows trimming of 6 bases on V and 3 bases on J, plus 17 bases between the germline ends. Including cysteine and phenylalanine, the CDR3 has 15 amino acids. Of all the DNA, just the CDR3 is kept, 45 bases in frame from base 1. The CDR1 and CDR2 encoded by the germline V gene are SNHLY and FYNNEI. The sample is drawn from a study of regulatory T cells in long-lasting Graves disease (dated by TCRdb to about 2021). For context, the study as a whole: Persistent Graves' disease was defined as antithyroid drug treatment for over 5 years with persistently positive TSH receptor autoantibodies. Patients with persistent Graves' disease were compared with patients with newly diagnosed Graves' disease using TCR sequencing and RNA sequencing of peripheral blood. The study was registered as a clinical trial and conducted in China. A total of roughly 35 samples were covered by TCR sequencing, comprising around 13 persistent and around 20 newly diagnosed Graves' disease patients. Persistent Graves' disease patients in the clinical cohort had taken antithyroid drugs for roughly 10 years on average.

The library was produced with multiplex PCR. Reads for this sample came from an Illumina HiSeq 4000. CDR3 regions were amplified by Arm-PCR with iRepertoire HTBI primers to construct TCR beta libraries. Before sequencing, the PCR products underwent gel purification. In the paper's pipeline: A total of fewer than 80 TRBV and some 15 TRBJ segments were identified across samples and were used for gene usage analysis of CDR3 amino acid clonotypes. Filtered high-quality paired reads were merged into contigs using COPE and FqMerger. BLAST was used to align contigs to IMGT TRBV, TRBD and TRBJ reference genes, and CDR3 was defined according to IMGT. Clonotypes above 0.1% frequency were classified as highly expanded clones. Repertoire diversity was measured by Shannon entropy, and V-J evenness by the Gini coefficient. Public clonotypes were defined as clonotypes shared by more than one individual. Starting from the raw public reads, TCRdb applied fastp trimming at Q25, assembled clones with MiXCR and retained in-frame beta chains. A single entry per CDR3 protein holds the most common genes and DNA from its merged rows. TCRdb, not the original authors, processed these V and J calls. Here the sample has around 460,000 distinct CDR3 sequences; about 22% occur a single time. Clones ranked in the top ten supply about 7% of the sample.

The sample's time point label, in plain terms: persistent/refractory GD, antithyroid drugs over 5 years with positive TRAb. RNA was extracted from PBMCs in TRIzol for both TCR sequencing and RNA sequencing. The diagnosis of Graves' disease was made according to American Thyroid Association guidelines. Patients were recruited from an endocrinology department in Xi'an, China. Each patient gave 8.5 to 9.5 milliliters of peripheral blood, collected in an EDTA anticoagulant tube. PBMCs were isolated by Ficoll Paque Plus density gradient separation without further T cell sorting. An Agilent 2100 Bioanalyzer and agarose gel were used to check RNA quality, and a NanoDrop 2000 was used to measure RNA concentration. What the study reported, not specific to this receptor: Persistent Graves' disease patients showed lower TCR Shannon entropy and fewer highly expanded clones than newly diagnosed patients, suggesting clonal expansion. The study examined only peripheral blood because the primary lesion, thyroid tissue, could not be accessed. Preferential use of TRBV28, TRBJ1-2 and TRBJ2-5 was observed in persistent disease, whereas TRBV20-1 and TRBJ2-1 were favored in newly diagnosed disease. As a limitation, the authors acknowledged that the small sample size may reduce accuracy. Only the TCR beta chain was sequenced and analyzed. Patients with persistent disease shared more public clonotypes (around 3,000) than newly diagnosed patients did (around 980).

The chain employs TRBV2 and TRBJ1-1, with TRBD1 as a weak D call on 6 bases. This specimen was peripheral blood mononuclear cells (PBMCs), taken when the disease was refractory, from a patient treated with antithyroid drugs. The clonotype was recovered from a female donor with Graves disease. This receptor has the CDR3 CASSRIYREDTEAFF. The DNA is as follows: TGTGCCAGCAGCCGAATATACAGGGAGGACACTGAAGCTTTCTTT. The variable domain in full, with residues beyond the CDR3 obtained from the reference TRBV2 and TRBJ1-1 genes, is EPEVTQTPSHQVTQMGQEVILRCVPISNHLYFYWYRQILGQKVEFLVSFYNNEISEKSEIFDDQFSVERPDGSNFTLKIRSTKLEDSAMYFCASSRIYREDTEAFFGQGTRLTVV.